This T cell receptor (beta chain) was captured by sequencing in a study of liver allograft versus peripheral blood T cells. The overall study: Liver transplant recipients had T cell receptor repertoires compared between transplanted liver and peripheral blood.

This clonotype is labeled as large. This CDR3 is 20 amino acids long. Germline CDR1 KGHDR, CDR2 SFDVKD. V dropped 2 bases and J dropped 2 bases, with 21 bases sitting between them. TCRdb fed the reads into MiXCR, producing one record per CDR3 protein. The data contain about 6,000 distinct CDR3 sequences, roughly 16% of them seen just once; the ten biggest clones take up roughly 50%. The origin of this receptor is a human patient who had a liver transplant. Some T cells may be transferred from the graft donor. The chain is built from TRBV24-1 and TRBJ2-6; tentative D call: TRBD1 (6 bases). CDR3 loop: CATSDSWQGITSTGANVLTF. For the CDR3, the DNA is TGTGCCACCAGTGATTCATGGCAGGGGATTACTTCGACTGGGGCCAACGTCCTGACTTTC.